This is a list of T cell receptor beta chains from one sample in a study of cytomegalovirus exposure and HLA in healthy donors. Method: immunoSEQ multiplex PCR; TCRdb's copy keeps in-frame clones and lacks some. The sample lists about 150,000 clones, approximately 75% occurring once. Sequencing input: PBMCs. These receptors all come from a male donor in good health and CMV-seronegative. Both conserved end residues are part of each CDR3. D genes are given only for firm matches. Some rows have no size entry. The others give once, few or many, or a class for an expanded clone.

TRBV11-2	.	.	TRBJ1-1	CASSYRIDRNTEAFF	TGTGCCAGCAGCTACCGAATCGACAGGAACACTGAAGCTTTCTTT
TRBV7-3	.	TRBD2	TRBJ2-1	CASSHGLAGAASNEQFF	TGTGCCAGCAGCCACGGACTAGCGGGGGCCGCAAGCAATGAGCAGTTCTTC
TRBV5-1	.	TRBD1	TRBJ2-1	CASSLLTGQTEQFF	TGCGCCAGCAGCTTGCTCACGGGACAGACTGAGCAGTTCTTC
TRBV2	.	TRBD1	TRBJ1-3	CASSFKQGGTIYF	TGTGCCAGCAGTTTTAAGCAGGGGGGCACCATATATTTT
TRBV9	.	TRBD1	TRBJ1-2	CASSVGQGGNYGYTF	TGTGCCAGCAGCGTAGGACAGGGAGGAAACTATGGCTACACCTTC
TRBV20-1	.	.	TRBJ2-5	CSGATGETQYF	TGCAGTGGGGCTACAGGGGAGACCCAGTACTTC
TRBV4-3	once	TRBD2	TRBJ2-1	CASSQMPSGGAPYNEQFF	TGCGCCAGCAGCCAAATGCCTAGCGGGGGGGCTCCCTACAATGAGCAGTTCTTC
TRBV7-9	.	.	TRBJ2-5	CASSRGEETQYF	TGTGCCAGCAGCCGCGGGGAAGAGACCCAGTACTTC
TRBV5-4	.	.	TRBJ2-1	CASSLASAYNEQFF	TGTGCCAGCAGCTTGGCCTCGGCCTACAATGAGCAGTTCTTC
TRBV5-4	once	.	TRBJ2-5	CASRLGLLQETQYF	TGTGCCAGCCGTCTGGGACTCCTACAAGAGACCCAGTACTTC
TRBV6-5	.	.	TRBJ2-5	CASSYSAGAGETQYF	TGTGCCAGCAGTTATAGCGCGGGGGCTGGAGAGACCCAGTACTTC
TRBV9	.	TRBD2	TRBJ2-3	CASSVRTSGATDTQYF	TGTGCCAGCAGCGTAAGGACTAGCGGGGCCACAGATACGCAGTATTTT
TRBV2	.	TRBD1	TRBJ2-7	CASTGTGSFSYEQYF	TGTGCCAGCACTGGGACAGGGTCCTTCTCCTACGAGCAGTACTTC
TRBV29-1	.	.	TRBJ2-3	CSVEDRRGPTPDTQYF	TGCAGCGTTGAAGATCGGAGAGGGCCAACCCCAGATACGCAGTATTTT
TRBV6-5	few	TRBD2	TRBJ2-5	CASSYRGLNQETQYF	TGTGCCAGCAGTTACAGGGGACTAAACCAAGAGACCCAGTACTTC
TRBV5-5	.	.	TRBJ2-7	CASSLAQGLEQYF	TGTGCCAGCAGCTTGGCGCAGGGTCTTGAGCAGTACTTC
TRBV7-2	.	TRBD1	TRBJ2-5	CASSLQGQPQETQYF	TGTGCCAGCAGCTTACAGGGACAGCCTCAAGAGACCCAGTACTTC
TRBV6-5	.	.	TRBJ1-6	CASTRPDSNSPLHF	TGTGCCAGCACCAGGCCGGACAGTAATTCACCCCTCCACTTT
TRBV7-9	.	.	TRBJ1-2	CASSTGRVGYTF	TGTGCCAGCAGCACAGGCAGGGTTGGCTACACCTTC
TRBV6-5	once	.	TRBJ1-6	CASSYSRLLDSPLHF	TGTGCCAGCAGTTACTCGCGGCTGCTTGACTCACCCCTCCACTTT
TRBV27	once	.	TRBJ1-2	CASSSPGFYGYTF	TGTGCCAGCAGTTCTCCGGGTTTCTATGGCTACACCTTC
TRBV6-1	.	.	TRBJ2-7	CASSEGGALYEQYF	TGTGCCAGCAGTGAAGGTGGGGCGCTCTACGAGCAGTACTTC
TRBV29-1	.	TRBD1	TRBJ1-2	CSVADRVGGYTF	TGCAGCGTAGCAGACAGGGTCGGTGGCTACACCTTC
TRBV5-8	.	TRBD1	TRBJ2-4	CASSPGTGAGLAKNIQYF	TGTGCCAGCAGCCCTGGGACAGGGGCGGGCCTAGCCAAAAACATTCAGTACTTC
TRBV6-5	.	.	TRBJ1-2	CASSYSVTAPNYGYTF	TGTGCCAGCAGTTACTCAGTCACAGCACCTAACTATGGCTACACCTTC
TRBV10-3	.	.	TRBJ1-1	CAIKSGQMNTEAFF	TGTGCCATCAAGTCTGGACAGATGAACACTGAAGCTTTCTTT
TRBV7-9	few	TRBD1	TRBJ2-7	CASSSGQDFYEQYF	TGTGCCAGCAGCTCGGGACAGGATTTTTACGAGCAGTACTTC
TRBV7-9	.	.	TRBJ1-6	CASSLPGTKANSPLHF	TGTGCCAGCAGCTTACCCGGGACAAAAGCTAATTCACCCCTCCACTTT
TRBV4-2	.	TRBD1	TRBJ2-2	CASSYPTGGQGVGELFF	TGTGCCAGCAGCTACCCAACAGGGGGACAGGGAGTCGGGGAGCTGTTTTTT
TRBV12-5	few	.	TRBJ1-5	CASGLTGTQPQHF	TGTGCTAGTGGTTTGACAGGGACTCAGCCCCAGCATTTT
TRBV2	.	.	TRBJ1-2	CASSLGQSYGYTF	TGTGCCAGCAGCCTAGGACAGTCATATGGCTACACCTTC
TRBV9	.	.	TRBJ2-2	CASSVDLLLIRETNTGELFF	TGTGCCAGCAGCGTAGACCTGCTACTTATCCGGGAGACCAACACCGGGGAGCTGTTTTTT
TRBV5-1	.	TRBD1	TRBJ2-1	CASSLSTGAYNEQFF	TGCGCCAGCAGCTTGTCGACAGGGGCTTACAATGAGCAGTTCTTC
TRBV2	.	TRBD2	TRBJ2-7	CASSALLAGGSEQYF	TGTGCCAGCAGTGCCTTACTAGCGGGGGGAAGCGAGCAGTACTTC
TRBV21-1	.	.	TRBJ1-3	CASSPPQGYGGNTIYF	TGTGCCAGCAGCCCACCGCAGGGTTACGGTGGAAACACCATATATTTT
TRBV30	.	TRBD2	TRBJ2-5	CAWSASGGQETQYF	TGTGCCTGGAGCGCTAGCGGGGGACAAGAGACCCAGTACTTC
TRBV5-6	few	TRBD1	TRBJ1-1	CASSYAGQGNTEAFF	TGTGCCAGCAGCTACGCCGGACAGGGGAACACTGAAGCTTTCTTT
TRBV19	.	.	TRBJ2-3	CASRKGAADTQYF	TGTGCCAGTAGAAAAGGCGCGGCGGATACGCAGTATTTT
TRBV2	once	TRBD1	TRBJ2-5	CASSTGGRETQYF	TGTGCCAGCAGTACAGGGGGCCGGGAGACCCAGTACTTC
TRBV29-1	.	TRBD2	TRBJ2-3	CSVGGSGGIGVVITDTQYF	TGCAGCGTTGGGGGTAGCGGGGGGATAGGAGTAGTTATCACAGATACGCAGTATTTT
TRBV7-2	few	.	TRBJ2-6	CASSSRKNPGANVLTF	TGTGCCAGCAGCTCCAGAAAAAACCCTGGGGCCAACGTCCTGACTTTC
TRBV5-1	.	TRBD2	TRBJ2-5	CASSSGTSGGTQYF	TGCGCCAGCAGCTCCGGGACTAGCGGTGGGACCCAGTACTTC
TRBV11-3	.	.	TRBJ1-4	CASSRSYNEKLFF	TGTGCCAGCAGCCGGAGCTATAATGAAAAACTGTTTTTT
TRBV7-2	.	.	TRBJ2-3	CASSQRPPGAISTDTQYF	TGTGCCAGCAGCCAGAGGCCTCCTGGGGCGATTAGCACAGATACGCAGTATTTT
TRBV10-2	few	TRBD2	TRBJ2-3	CASIGMKASGGALDTQYF	TGCGCCAGCATCGGAATGAAGGCTAGCGGGGGGGCATTGGATACGCAGTATTTT
TRBV10-3	.	TRBD1	TRBJ2-7	CAIRSTGPFSEQYF	TGTGCCATCAGATCGACAGGGCCCTTCTCCGAGCAGTACTTC
TRBV5-1	.	.	TRBJ2-5	CASSLWGVSQETQYF	TGCGCCAGCAGCTTGTGGGGGGTCTCCCAAGAGACCCAGTACTTC
TRBV6-6	few	TRBD2	TRBJ2-7	CASSRSGTSEYEQYF	TGTGCCAGTAGCCGTAGCGGGACTAGCGAATACGAGCAGTACTTC
TRBV6-1	.	.	TRBJ1-5	CASSHREQHQPQHF	TGTGCCAGCAGCCACAGGGAACAGCATCAGCCCCAGCATTTT
TRBV29-1	.	TRBD2	TRBJ2-7	CSVDPSGTYEQYF	TGCAGCGTTGACCCTAGCGGAACCTACGAGCAGTACTTC
TRBV29-1	.	TRBD1	TRBJ1-4	CSVEARGAEKLFF	TGCAGCGTTGAGGCCAGGGGGGCGGAAAAACTGTTTTTT
TRBV5-4	.	.	TRBJ2-7	CASRNKAGSVYEQYF	TGTGCCAGCAGAAACAAGGCAGGGTCTGTCTACGAGCAGTACTTC
TRBV7-9	.	TRBD2	TRBJ2-3	CASSGGSGGETTDTQYF	TGTGCCAGCAGCGGGGGTAGCGGGGGGGAGACCACAGATACGCAGTATTTT